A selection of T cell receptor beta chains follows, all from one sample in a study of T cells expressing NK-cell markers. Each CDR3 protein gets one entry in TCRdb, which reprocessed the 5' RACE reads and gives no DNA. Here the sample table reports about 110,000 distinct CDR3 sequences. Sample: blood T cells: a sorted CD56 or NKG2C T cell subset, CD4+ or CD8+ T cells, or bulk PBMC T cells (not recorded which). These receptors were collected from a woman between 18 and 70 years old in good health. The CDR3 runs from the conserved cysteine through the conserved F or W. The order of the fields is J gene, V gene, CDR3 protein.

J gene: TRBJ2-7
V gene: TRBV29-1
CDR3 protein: CSVEGRDPSGSYEQYF

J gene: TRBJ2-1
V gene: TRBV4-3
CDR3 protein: CASSQGAAGQVINEQFF

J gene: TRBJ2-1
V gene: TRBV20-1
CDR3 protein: CSASRGEREQFF

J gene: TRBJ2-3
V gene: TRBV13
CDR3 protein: CASGPSADTQYF

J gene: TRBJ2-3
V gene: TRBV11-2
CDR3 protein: CASSLGDLAGEFTDTQYF

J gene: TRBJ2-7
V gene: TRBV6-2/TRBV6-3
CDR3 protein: CASSYSATSGSFYEQYF

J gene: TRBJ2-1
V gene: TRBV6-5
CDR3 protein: CASSYLQGGEQFF

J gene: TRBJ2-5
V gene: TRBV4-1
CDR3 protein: CASSQVRSLETQYF

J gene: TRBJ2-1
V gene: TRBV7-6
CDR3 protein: CASSLHMGNEQFF

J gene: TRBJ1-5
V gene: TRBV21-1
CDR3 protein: CASSLRDRAVGSNQPQHF

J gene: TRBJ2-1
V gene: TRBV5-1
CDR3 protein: CASSPSSGTTNEQFF

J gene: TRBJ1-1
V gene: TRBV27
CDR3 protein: CAVHRGKTEAFF

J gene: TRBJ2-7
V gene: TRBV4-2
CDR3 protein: CASSQGPRQGGEQYF

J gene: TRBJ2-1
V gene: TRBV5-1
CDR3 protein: CASSQDPPGLAGVDEQFF

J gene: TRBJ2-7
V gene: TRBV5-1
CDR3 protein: CASSLWTTTRDFNYEQYF

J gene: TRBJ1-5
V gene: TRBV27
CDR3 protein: CASSHPGQYQPQHF

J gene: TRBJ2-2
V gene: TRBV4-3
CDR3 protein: CASSHSPDAPGELFF

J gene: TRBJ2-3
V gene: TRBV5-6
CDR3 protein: CASSLELSTDTQYF

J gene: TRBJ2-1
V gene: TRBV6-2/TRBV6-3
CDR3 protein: CASRLLGSAYNEQFF

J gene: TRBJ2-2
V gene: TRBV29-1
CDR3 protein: CSVEGTGELFF

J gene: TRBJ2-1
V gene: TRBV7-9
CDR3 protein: CASSQSRDMNNEQFF

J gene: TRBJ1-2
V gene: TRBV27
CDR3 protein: CASSLLRGPYGYTF

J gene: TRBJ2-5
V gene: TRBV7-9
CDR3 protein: CASSPRDSHETQYF

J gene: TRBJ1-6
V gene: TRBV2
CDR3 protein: CASIPGLANSPLHF

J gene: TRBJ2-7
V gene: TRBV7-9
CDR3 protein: CASSFTDRSPYEQYF

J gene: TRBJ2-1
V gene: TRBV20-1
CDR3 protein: CSANSGLAGEGGVGNEQFF

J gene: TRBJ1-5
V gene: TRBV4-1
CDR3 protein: CASSQGTGDQPQHF

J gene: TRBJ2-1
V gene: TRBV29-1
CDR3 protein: CSALAPGGEQFF

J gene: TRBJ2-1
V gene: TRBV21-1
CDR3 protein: CASSKAGCQMGHRVGYNEQFF

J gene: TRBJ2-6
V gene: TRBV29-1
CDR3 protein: CSTLGTVRSGANVLTF

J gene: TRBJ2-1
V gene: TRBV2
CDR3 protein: CASSEVDRRSSYNEQFF